This entry lists 4 T cell receptor beta chains sequenced from one sample in a study of T cell responses to AZD1222 COVID-19 vaccine. The assay was immunoSEQ multiplex PCR, and TCRdb's table has in-frame clones only and misses some. The profile shows roughly 80,000 clones, roughly 87% of them singletons. This specimen consisted of peripheral blood, obtained on day 0 of MenACWY control vaccination. These receptors were collected from an adult in good health.

This chain joins TRBV6-5 and TRBJ1-1; D call uncertain. Germline-derived CDR1 and CDR2 are MNHEY and SVGAGI. Trimming took 2 bases from V and 0 from J, leaving 4 bases between them. The CDR3 length is 13 residues. Written as DNA, the CDR3 is TGTGCCAGCAGTTACCTAGTGAACACTGAAGCTTTCTTT. It specifies CASSYLVNTEAFF.

In DNA form, the CDR3 reads TGTGCCATCAGTACGCTAGCGGCCGATACGCAGTATTTT. Amino acids: CAISTLAADTQYF. The chain uses TRBV10-3 and TRBJ2-3; 7 bases agree with TRBD2. V shed 5 bases, J shed 6 bases, and the junction held 5 bases outside the gene matches. The CDR3 consists of 13 residues. Per the germline V gene, CDR1 is ENHRY and CDR2 is SYGVKD.

The genes are TRBV7-9 and TRBJ2-1; either TRBD1 or TRBD2 may fit D (5 bases each). This CDR3 spans 12 amino acids. Germline CDR1 and CDR2: SEHNR and FQNEAQ (reference sequence). Trimming removed 5 bases from V and 9 bases from J, with 11 bases in between. This CDR3 reads CASSPVGTEQFF. The CDR3 DNA reads as TGTGCCAGCAGCCCTGTGGGGACTGAGCAGTTCTTC.

The V call is TRBV2, the J call TRBJ1-1; the D gene is possibly TRBD1 (5 bases). The CDR3 contains 13 residues. Germline V gene lookup returns CDR1 SNHLY and CDR2 FYNNEI. V lost 2 bases and J lost 7, with 11 bases in between. CDR3 in amino acids: CASSERGADEAFF. Written as DNA, the CDR3 is TGTGCCAGCAGTGAAAGGGGCGCGGATGAAGCTTTCTTT.